This record covers a single T cell receptor (beta chain). The data belong to a study of blood T cell repertoires in COVID-19. The CDR3 is 13 residues long. Germline-derived CDR1 and CDR2 are KGHDR and SFDVKD. Trimming removed 0 bases from V and 8 bases from J, with 9 bases in between. Method: immunoSEQ multiplex PCR; TCRdb's copy keeps in-frame clones and lacks some. The sample lists tens of thousands of clones; 65% to 85% were seen once. Followed longitudinally, the Seattle patients had been enrolled during active infection. The rearrangement joins TRBV24-1 to TRBJ1-2, with D unresolved. The material sequenced was peripheral blood. This TCR came from a man at least 80 years old with COVID-19, enrolled during active disease. The CDR3 sequence: CATSDLGRGGYTF. The CDR3 DNA follows: TGTGCCACCAGTGATTTGGGTAGAGGGGGCTACACCTTC.